This TCR beta chain emerged from a study of spatial heterogeneity in lung cancer. At the level of the study: There were, on average, more than eight raw-read appearances for each unique TCR and UMI combination.

All TCR cDNA molecules were individually tagged with a unique molecular identifier. A single record per CDR3 protein comes from TCRdb applying MiXCR to the 5' RACE reads. The data show roughly 11,000 distinct CDR3 sequences, with over 3% seen just once and approximately 51% held by the top ten. Time point denoted: sample taken at primary tumor resection. Whole RNA was taken from tumor, nontumor lung or frozen PBMC; it was then sequenced unsorted. The donors, fewer than 95 patients with untreated early-stage non-small cell lung cancer, provided the samples. The sample holds many counts of this clonotype. This beta chain is off target for a library built for alpha chains, so its abundance means little. Sequencing used PBMCs, obtained at surgery. The sequence came from a female donor with early-stage non-small cell lung cancer.

CDR3 nucleotide sequence: TGCAGCGCCGCTAAAGCGGGGGTCGGTGGAGATGAGCAGTTCTTC. This gives the protein CSAAKAGVGGDEQFF. J is TRBJ2-1 and V is TRBV29-1; 8 bases map to TRBD2. This CDR3 is built from 15 residues. From germline, CDR1 is SQVTM and CDR2 ANQGSEA. Trimming cost V 7 bases and J 8 bases; bases outside gene matches: 16.